The clone carrying this T cell receptor beta chain came up a few times. Its antigen is unknown. The library was made from cDNA and included unique molecular identifiers. MiXCR was run by TCRdb on the PCR reads, yielding one entry per CDR3 protein. The table includes fewer than 550,000 distinct CDR3 sequences, around a third detected once. This entry comes from a study of post-analysis software for immune sequencing data. Study results and caveats: Samples from one preparation batch, clustered by F measure, grouped strongly together. Patients showed TRBV5-6, TRBV5-1 and TRBV20-1 among five TRBV segments more frequent than in controls.

Per the germline V gene, CDR1 is SGHRS and CDR2 is YFSETQ. V was clipped by 6 bases and J by 8 bases, with 18 bases between them. CDR3 size: 14 residues. Sample: blood. The chain joins TRBV5-1 to TRBJ2-1, with D perhaps matching TRBD1 (6 bases). The TCR originated in a girl younger than 18 with multiple sclerosis. CDR3 in amino acids: CASKPQGLADEQFF. DNA for the CDR3: TGCGCCAGCAAACCACAGGGTTTGGCCGATGAGCAGTTCTTC. Looking up the rest from reference TRBV5-1 and TRBJ2-1 gives the full variable domain: KAGVTQTPRYLIKTRGQQVTLSCSPISGHRSVSWYQQTPGQGLQFLFEYFSETQRNKGNFPGRFSGRQFSNSRSEMNVSTLELGDSALYLCASKPQGLADEQFFGPGTRLTVL.